Below, 11 T cell receptor beta chains from the same sample are listed, as sequenced in a study of PD-L1 blockade in urothelial cancer. Time point reported: peripheral blood 6 weeks after treatment start. Method: immunoSEQ multiplex PCR; TCRdb's copy keeps in-frame clones and lacks some. The sample records 120,000 or so clones, roughly 88% being singletons. The source was PBMCs, collected around atezolizumab (anti-PD-L1) treatment. These receptors originate from a middle-aged man with urothelial cancer.

The chain has TRBV5-6 and TRBJ2-5; D not resolved. This CDR3 is 15 amino acids long. Per germline, CDR1 SGHDT and CDR2 YYEEEE. V lost 0 bases, J lost 4 bases, and 13 bases lay in between. CDR3 nucleotide sequence: TGTGCCAGCAGCTTGGTGTCTTACGCACTAGAGACCCAGTACTTC. Translating it yields CASSLVSYALETQYF. The whole variable domain, filled in from reference TRBV5-6 and TRBJ2-5, reads DAGVTQSPTHLIKTRGQQVTLRCSPKSGHDTVSWYQQALGQGPQFIFQYYEEEERQRGNFPDRFSGHQFPNYSSELNVNALLLGDSALYLCASSLVSYALETQYFGPGTRLLVL.

The chain has TRBV5-6 and TRBJ2-6; D perhaps matches TRBD1 (6 bases). Per germline, CDR1 SGHDT and CDR2 YYEEEE. This CDR3 region has 18 residues. Trimming left V 2 bases short and J 2 bases short, with 17 bases between. The CDR3 sequence is CASSFHRVIYAGANVLTF. DNA for the CDR3: TGTGCCAGCAGCTTCCACAGGGTGATATATGCTGGGGCCAACGTCCTGACTTTC. The full variable domain, in which reference TRBV5-6 and TRBJ2-6 provide the parts outside the CDR3, is DAGVTQSPTHLIKTRGQQVTLRCSPKSGHDTVSWYQQALGQGPQFIFQYYEEEERQRGNFPDRFSGHQFPNYSSELNVNALLLGDSALYLCASSFHRVIYAGANVLTFGAGSRLTVL.

V gene TRBV10-3 combines with J gene TRBJ2-3; possible D gene TRBD2, 5 bases. Trimming removed 6 bases from V and 7 bases from J, with 14 bases in between. The CDR3 is 13 amino acids. CDR1 and CDR2 from the germline V gene are ENHRY and SYGVKD. Here the CDR3 reads CAIRNFSENTQYF. CDR3 bases: TGTGCCATCAGGAACTTTAGCGAAAATACGCAGTATTTT.

V and J are TRBV18 and TRBJ1-1; tentatively, D is TRBD1 (6 bases). Looked up from germline, CDR1 is KGHSH and CDR2 is LQKENI. V was cut by 3 bases and J by 1 base, with 9 bases left in between. This CDR3 spans 14 amino acids. This chain's CDR3 is CASSPPTGNTEAFF. In nucleotides, the CDR3 is TGTGCCAGCTCACCCCCGACAGGGAACACTGAAGCTTTCTTT.

The gene calls are TRBV5-1 and TRBJ1-4, with D unclear. Germline assignment: CDR1 SGHRS and CDR2 YFSETQ. V was shortened by 1 base and J by 0 bases, with 7 bases between the two germline ends. The CDR3 totals 15 residues. CDR3 residues: CASSLYSATNEKLFF. In DNA, the CDR3 is TGCGCCAGCAGCTTGTACTCCGCAACTAATGAAAAACTGTTTTTT.

This chain connects TRBV28 to TRBJ1-4, with D uncertain. Trimming took off 4 bases at V and 10 bases at J, with 19 bases between the two ends. Germline-derived CDR1 and CDR2 are MDHEN and SYDVKM. CDR3 length equals 15 residues. DNA of the CDR3: TGTGCCAGCAGTTCCCCTGGGCCCGGGGAAGGAAAACTGTTTTTT. This gives the protein CASSSPGPGEGKLFF.

The chain is built from TRBV20-1 and TRBJ2-1; 7 nucleotides align to TRBD2. CDR3 length equals 11 residues. V lost 4 bases, J lost 15 bases, and 9 bases stayed unmatched. CDR1 is DFQATT and CDR2 is SNEGSKA in the germline V gene (reference sequence). The CDR3: CSANLADPGFF. The DNA for the CDR3 is TGCAGTGCTAACCTAGCGGACCCGGGGTTCTTC.

CDR3 sequence: CASSLQGRNTIYF. CDR3 in DNA: TGTGCCAGCAGCTTACAGGGTAGAAACACCATATATTTT. This chain joins TRBV6-6 and TRBJ1-3; the D gene is possibly TRBD1 (6 bases). Trimming took off 6 bases at V and 5 bases at J, with 11 bases between the two ends. The V gene's germline CDR1 is MNHNY and CDR2 SVGAGI (reference sequence). This CDR3 has 13 amino acids.

The rearrangement uses TRBV20-1 and TRBJ2-1; possible D gene TRBD2, 5 bases. V was cut by 6 bases and J by 11 bases, with 11 bases left in between. This CDR3 has 10 amino acids. CDR1 is DFQATT and CDR2 is SNEGSKA in the germline V gene (reference sequence). This CDR3 is CSALDYQQFF. CDR3 bases: TGCAGTGCCCTCGACTATCAGCAGTTCTTC.

The chain recombines TRBV7-9 with TRBJ2-4; D may be TRBD1 (5 bases). Trimming removed 3 bases from V and 9 bases from J, with 12 bases in between. The CDR3 spans 13 residues. CDR1 SEHNR and CDR2 FQNEAQ come from the germline V gene (reference sequence). CDR3 sequence (DNA): TGTGCCAGCAGCTTGTTAGATCAGGGCATTCAGTACTTC. This gives the protein CASSLLDQGIQYF.

The rearrangement uses TRBV28 and TRBJ2-1; 13 positions match TRBD2. The germline V gene encodes CDR1 MDHEN and CDR2 SYDVKM. This CDR3 spans 16 amino acids. V was pared by 4 bases and J by 5 bases, with 5 bases of the junction left unmatched. In DNA, the CDR3 is TGTGCCAGCAGTTCAGCTGGACTAGCGGGAGACAATGAGCAGTTCTTC. The encoded protein is CASSSAGLAGDNEQFF.